These T cell receptor beta chains were read from a single sample in a study of Graves' ophthalmopathy and Graves' hyperthyroidism. Via MiXCR, TCRdb re-called the multiplex PCR reads, giving one row per CDR3 protein. The table includes approximately 460,000 distinct CDR3 sequences, about an eighth detected once. Sequenced material: blood. The receptors were gathered from a woman aged 25 to 39 with Graves' ophthalmopathy. CDR3s include the opening cysteine and the closing phenylalanine or tryptophan. A D gene is named only where the DNA matches it firmly. Size tells how often a clone was seen (once, few, many) or the class of an expanded clone, and some rows leave it out.

TRBJ1-1	17	many	TRBV3-1	TRBD1	CASSQAVKGQGGTEAFF	TGTGCCAGCAGCCAAGCGGTTAAGGGACAGGGAGGCACTGAAGCTTTCTTT
TRBJ2-5	16	many	TRBV6-1	TRBD2	CASSVTSGGHQETQYF	TGTGCCAGCAGTGTAACTAGCGGGGGACACCAAGAGACCCAGTACTTC
TRBJ1-2	14	many	TRBV12-3/TRBV12-4	.	CASSFAGRSYGYTF	TGTGCCAGCAGTTTTGCGGGGAGGTCCTATGGCTACACCTTC
TRBJ2-5	14	many	TRBV7-2	.	CASSSPWDQETQYF	TGTGCCAGCAGCTCTCCCTGGGACCAAGAGACCCAGTACTTC
TRBJ1-5	13	many	TRBV12-3/TRBV12-4	.	CASTYGRGQPQHF	TGTGCCAGCACCTATGGTCGGGGTCAGCCCCAGCATTTT
TRBJ2-5	15	many	TRBV15	TRBD2	CATSFDGTTLTAQYF	TGTGCCACCAGCTTCGACGGGACTACCCTCACGGCCCAGTACTTC
TRBJ2-7	12	.	TRBV20-1	TRBD2	CSARTSGYEQYF	TGCAGTGCCCGGACTAGCGGGTACGAGCAGTACTTC
TRBJ1-2	16	many	TRBV12-3/TRBV12-4	.	CASSLTEAAGVRGYTF	TGTGCCAGCAGTCTAACGGAGGCTGCAGGGGTTAGGGGCTACACCTTC
TRBJ2-2	15	.	TRBV6-1	.	CASIPDSQYTGELFF	TGTGCCAGCATACCGGACAGTCAGTACACCGGGGAGCTGTTTTTT
TRBJ1-3	16	.	TRBV3-1	TRBD1	CASSSPTGDSGNTIYF	TGTGCCAGCAGCTCCCCGACAGGGGACTCTGGAAACACCATATATTTT
TRBJ1-2	12	.	TRBV6-1	.	CASSEEWNGYTF	TGTGCCAGCAGTGAAGAGTGGAATGGCTACACCTTC
TRBJ1-2	14	.	TRBV11-1	.	CASSPGRISNGYTF	TGTGCCAGCAGCCCCGGACGGATATCCAATGGCTACACCTTC
TRBJ2-2	18	many	TRBV7-8	TRBD1	CASSLKTGTGASTGELFF	TGTGCCAGCAGCTTAAAAACCGGGACAGGGGCGAGCACCGGGGAGCTGTTTTTT
TRBJ2-5	16	many	TRBV20-1	TRBD2	CSASGVRGGIKETQYF	TGCAGTGCTAGTGGGGTTCGCGGGGGTATTAAAGAGACCCAGTACTTC
TRBJ1-1	16	many	TRBV13	TRBD1	CASSLARGDMNTEAFF	TGTGCCAGCAGCTTAGCCAGGGGGGACATGAACACTGAAGCTTTCTTT
TRBJ1-5	21	.	TRBV4-2	.	CASSPLFARGGRRRPHQPQHF	TGTGCCAGCAGCCCCCTTTTTGCACGGGGGGGGAGGAGGAGGCCCCATCAGCCCCAGCATTTT
TRBJ2-5	15	many	TRBV27	TRBD2	CASSARQRGSETQYF	TGTGCCAGCAGTGCCCGCCAGCGGGGGAGCGAGACCCAGTACTTC
TRBJ1-3	15	many	TRBV6-5	.	CASSPDRQSGNTIYF	TGTGCCAGCAGTCCTGACAGACAATCTGGAAACACCATATATTTT
TRBJ1-6	15	many	TRBV7-2	.	CASSVAGPPNSPLHF	TGTGCCAGCAGCGTCGCAGGCCCCCCTAATTCACCCCTCCACTTT
TRBJ2-7	14	many	TRBV4-1	TRBD2	CASSQGGDAYEQYF	TGCGCCAGCAGCCAGGGGGGGGACGCCTACGAGCAGTACTTC